Following are 18 T cell receptor beta chains from one sample sequenced in a study of prognosis after radiotherapy for stage I lung cancer (dated by TCRdb to about 2021). TCRdb records Illumina HiSeq 3000 as the sequencer. The TCR beta CDR3 region was amplified from genomic DNA by two rounds of multiplex PCR. The first PCR round used primers specific to each TRBV and TRBJ gene, and the primer sequences were filed in Chinese patent CN105087789A. TCRdb cleaned the public reads at Q25 with fastp, built clones with MiXCR and kept in-frame beta chains. Identical CDR3 proteins give one entry, which carries the most common genes and DNA. The sample records about 14,000 distinct CDR3 sequences, roughly 50% of which are singletons. The ten largest clones take up over 35% of the sample. Sequences were derived from PBMCs, sampled before or after stereotactic body radiation therapy (not recorded which). The receptor source for this set is a donor older than 45 with non-small cell lung cancer.

V and J are TRBV7-8 and TRBJ1-5; D is unresolved. Germline V lookup: CDR1 SGHVS, CDR2 FQNEAQ. CDR3 length equals 15 residues. Trimming removed 1 base from V and 9 bases from J, with 16 bases in between. The CDR3 nucleotides read TGTGCCAGCAGCTTAGAAGGTGGCACGTTGTGGCCCCAGCATTTT. It yields the protein CASSLEGGTLWPQHF.

V is TRBV28 and J is TRBJ1-3; D might be TRBD1 (5 bases). The germline gives CDR1 MDHEN, CDR2 SYDVKM. There are 14 residues in the CDR3. Trimming took 5 bases from V and 0 from J, leaving 8 bases between them. CDR3 in amino acids: CASSIGVSGNTIYF. The CDR3 DNA follows: TGTGCCAGCAGTATAGGGGTCTCTGGAAACACCATATATTTT.

This clonotype was picked up one time. The chain links TRBV6-1 to TRBJ2-7, with D perhaps assigned TRBD1 or TRBD2 (5 bases each). This CDR3 contains 15 residues. The V gene lost 7 bases and the J gene lost 6 bases, with 22 bases spanning the gap. In germline, CDR1 is MNHNS, CDR2 SASEGT. The chain's CDR3 is CASINPGPGPREQYF. DNA of the CDR3: TGTGCCAGCATTAACCCGGGACCAGGGCCCCGCGAGCAGTACTTC.

This clonotype is medium-sized by share. This chain links TRBV11-2 with TRBJ1-3, with D possibly matching TRBD1 (6 bases). Germline lookup yields CDR1 SGHAT and CDR2 FQNNGV. CDR3 length: 15 amino acids. V was cut by 2 bases and J by 2 bases, with 10 bases left in between. This CDR3 is CASSLNGDTGNTIYF. The CDR3 bases are TGTGCCAGCAGCTTAAACGGGGACACTGGAAACACCATATATTTT.

On this clonotype: A far larger clone lies a single base away; this is likely a read error. This rearrangement joins TRBV27 to TRBJ1-6; a weak D match, TRBD1 (6 bases). The closer fit of TRBJ1-1 to the DNA end suggests the J call may be wrong. Germline CDR1 reads MNHEY; CDR2 reads SMNVEV (reference sequence). This CDR3 region has 15 residues. The CDR3 reads CASSWPGHGISEAFF. DNA of the CDR3: TGTGCCAGCAGTTGGCCGGGACATGGGATAAGTGAAGCTTTCTTT.

V and J are TRBV27 and TRBJ1-6, with D perhaps TRBD1 (6 bases). The CDR3 spans 14 residues. Trimming took off 4 bases at V and 10 bases at J, with 14 bases between the two ends. The germline CDR1 and CDR2 sequences are MNHEY and SMNVEV (reference sequence). In DNA, the CDR3 is TGTGCCAGCAGTTGGCGGGGGCTTGGATCACCCCTCCACTTT. Amino acid sequence: CASSWRGLGSPLHF.

The sample holds many counts of this clonotype. The chain employs TRBV30 and TRBJ1-4, with D unclear. The CDR3 has 11 residues. Trimming cost V 6 bases and J 0 bases, with 2 bases left between them. Germline assignment: CDR1 GTSNPN and CDR2 SVGIG (reference sequence). CDR3: CACTTNEKLFF. CDR3 bases: TGTGCCTGCACAACTAATGAAAAACTGTTTTTT.

Many counts were recorded for this clonotype. This rearrangement joins TRBV6-1 to TRBJ2-3; 13 bases are a match to TRBD2. The ends lost 7 bases at V and 5 bases at J; junction bases unmatched: 9. Germline assignment: CDR1 MNHNS and CDR2 SASEGT. The CDR3 runs to 16 residues. CDR3 in amino acids: CASKTGLAGAVDTQYF. The CDR3 nucleotides are TGTGCCAGCAAAACCGGACTAGCGGGAGCCGTAGATACGCAGTATTTT.

The chain employs TRBV7-8 and TRBJ2-2; D is unresolved. The ends were cut back, 5 bases at V and 3 bases at J, with 7 bases in the middle. This CDR3 spans 13 amino acids. Germline CDR1 and CDR2: SGHVS and FQNEAQ. The CDR3 is CASSLTHTGELFF. Written as DNA, the CDR3 is TGTGCCAGCAGCCTGACACACACCGGGGAGCTGTTTTTT.

This clonotype is classed as medium-sized. The V and J genes are TRBV2 and TRBJ2-7, with D possibly called TRBD1 or TRBD2 (5 bases each). Looked up from germline, CDR1 is SNHLY and CDR2 is FYNNEI. V was shortened by 1 base and J by 4 bases, with 5 bases between the two germline ends. This CDR3 comprises 12 residues. This CDR3 is CASSEGGYEQYF. The CDR3 DNA is TGTGCCAGCAGTGAAGGGGGGTACGAGCAGTACTTC. Full variable domain (remainder filled in from reference TRBV2 and TRBJ2-7): EPEVTQTPSHQVTQMGQEVILRCVPISNHLYFYWYRQILGQKVEFLVSFYNNEISEKSEIFDDQFSVERPDGSNFTLKIRSTKLEDSAMYFCASSEGGYEQYFGPGTRLTVT.

This clonotype was counted between two and nine times. The junction differs from germline at one of its ends, possibly a read error. The chain couples TRBV19 to TRBJ2-5; 13 nucleotides agree with TRBD2. Germline lookup yields CDR1 LNHDA and CDR2 SQIVND (reference sequence). CDR3 size: 13 residues. CDR3 bases: TGTGCCAGTAGTATAGGGACTAGCGGGAGTTTACGCTTC. Protein: CASSIGTSGSLRF. Filled out from reference TRBV19 and TRBJ2-5, the complete variable domain reads DGGITQSPKYLFRKEGQNVTLSCEQNLNHDAMYWYRQDPGQGLRLIYYSQIVNDFQKGDIAEGYSVSREKKESFPLTVTSAQKNPTAFYLCASSIGTSGSLRFGPGTRLLVL.

This clonotype ranks as medium-sized. CDR3 sequence reads: CASSPPGGFYEQYF. CDR3 sequence (DNA): TGTGCCAGCAGCCCCCCCGGGGGATTTTACGAGCAGTACTTC. V gene TRBV11-1 combines with J gene TRBJ2-7; maybe TRBD2 (6 bases). Germline V gene lookup returns CDR1 SGHAT and CDR2 FQDESV (reference sequence). With 5 bases removed from V and 4 bases from J, the gap between germline ends came to 15 bases. CDR3 length equals 14 residues.

The V and J genes are TRBV7-8 and TRBJ1-5; 9 bases are a match to TRBD1. Losses at the gene ends were 4 bases for V and 2 bases for J; bases not matched to a gene: 9. Germline V gene sequence: CDR1 SGHVS, CDR2 FQNEAQ. This CDR3 comprises 17 residues. The CDR3 region is CASSSRDRVGGNQPQHF. CDR3 in DNA: TGTGCCAGCAGCTCCCGGGACAGGGTTGGGGGCAATCAGCCCCAGCATTTT.

The chain joins TRBV5-1 to TRBJ2-3; tentative D call: TRBD2 (7 bases). CDR1 is SGHRS, CDR2 YFSETQ, per germline. Trimming cost V 0 bases and J 5 bases, with 13 bases left between them. The CDR3 has 15 residues. The CDR3 coding sequence is TGCGCCAGCAGCTTGGATGCGGGGGCTGGAGATACGCAGTATTTT. Residues: CASSLDAGAGDTQYF.

Comments on this clonotype: Since a far larger clone is one base different, this is likely a read error. This chain uses TRBV6-4 with TRBJ2-2; 7 nucleotides align to TRBD1. There are 15 residues in the CDR3. The V segment lost 6 bases and the J segment 7 bases; nucleotides outside the gene matches: 11. Germline-derived CDR1 and CDR2 are MRHNA and SNTAGT. CDR3 loop: CASSPGQVIGGELFF. CDR3 DNA sequence: TGTGCCAGCAGCCCAGGACAGGTGATTGGCGGGGAGCTGTTTTTT.

By proportion, this clonotype is medium-sized. J is TRBJ1-2 and V is TRBV27; 9 bases fit TRBD1. Germline V CDR1 and CDR2: MNHEY, SMNVEV (reference sequence). The CDR3 runs to 13 residues. After removal of 3 bases from V and 5 bases from J, the junction contained 1 base not matched to a gene. CDR3 region: CASSFDRGYGYTF. The CDR3 nucleotides read TGTGCCAGCAGTTTCGACAGGGGGTATGGCTACACCTTC.

Remarks on this clonotype: A read error is possible here, since a much larger clone lies one base away. Without the conserved terminal phenylalanine or tryptophan, this CDR3 likely stems from a read error. The chain links TRBV2 to TRBJ2-5, with 7 positions matching TRBD2. Unmatched junction bases numbered 7, after V lost 1 base and J lost 5 bases. The CDR3 consists of 15 residues. CDR1 is SNHLY and CDR2 is FYNNEI in the germline V gene. The CDR3 loop reads CASSEVTGGWETQYS. The CDR3 DNA sequence: TGTGCCAGCAGTGAAGTTACGGGGGGTTGGGAGACCCAGTACTCC.

This chain uses TRBV28 with TRBJ1-1; no clear D. Germline CDR1 and CDR2: MDHEN and SYDVKM. Deletions cut 5 bases from V and 3 bases from J, with 7 bases between. The CDR3 is made up of 12 amino acids. Here the CDR3 reads CASSRVHTEAFF. CDR3 DNA sequence: TGTGCCAGCAGTCGGGTACACACTGAAGCTTTCTTT.